The sequence of this T cell receptor (beta chain) was determined in a study of T-cell memory formation after mild COVID-19. Study-level points and caveats: Still unconfirmed is whether the second-wave clones peaking on day 37 recognized SARS-CoV-2. Contracting CD4+ clones sat mainly in CM and EM; CD8+ in EMRA. Clones shrinking from day 15 to 85 showed even CD4/CD8 mixes; later expanders tilted CD4+.

The TCR alpha and TCR beta cDNA libraries, bearing sample barcodes and UMIs, were generated by 5'RACE using constant-segment primers. TCRdb re-derived calls from the 5' RACE reads in MiXCR, one entry per CDR3 protein. The sample has 470,000 or so distinct CDR3 sequences, 15% to 20% seen once. About this clonotype itself: What it binds is not known.

The ends lost 1 base at V and 5 bases at J; junction bases unmatched: 9. The germline CDR1 and CDR2 sequences are SGHVS and FQNEAQ. The CDR3 contains 16 residues. The TCR was taken from a man younger than 35 who had mild COVID-19 (a few samples of this study predate the infection). Cell type and time point are not known. The sequenced sample consisted of PBMCs or a T cell subset sorted from them (not recorded which). This sequence joins TRBV7-8 and TRBJ2-3, with 7 nucleotides matching TRBD1. As DNA, the CDR3 is TGTGCCAGCAGCTTAGAACAGGGGCTCCCTGTAGATACGCAGTATTTT. Protein sequence: CASSLEQGLPVDTQYF.